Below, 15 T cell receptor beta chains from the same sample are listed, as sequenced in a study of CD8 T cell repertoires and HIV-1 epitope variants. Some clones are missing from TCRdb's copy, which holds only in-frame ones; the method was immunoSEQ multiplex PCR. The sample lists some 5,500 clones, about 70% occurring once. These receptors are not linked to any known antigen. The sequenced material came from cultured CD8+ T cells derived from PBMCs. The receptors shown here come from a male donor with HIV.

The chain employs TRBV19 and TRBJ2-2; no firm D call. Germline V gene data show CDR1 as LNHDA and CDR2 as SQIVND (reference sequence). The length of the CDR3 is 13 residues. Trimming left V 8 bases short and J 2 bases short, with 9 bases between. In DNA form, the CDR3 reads TGTGCCAGTCCCCGGTCAAACACCGGGGAGCTGTTTTTT. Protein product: CASPRSNTGELFF.

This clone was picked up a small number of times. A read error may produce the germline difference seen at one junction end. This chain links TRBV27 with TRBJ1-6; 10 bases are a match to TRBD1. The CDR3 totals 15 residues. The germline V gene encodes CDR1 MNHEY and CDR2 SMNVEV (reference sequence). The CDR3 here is CASGLSGTGVSPLHF. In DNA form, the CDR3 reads TGTGCCAGCGGTTTATCCGGGACAGGGGTTTCACCCCTCCACTTT.

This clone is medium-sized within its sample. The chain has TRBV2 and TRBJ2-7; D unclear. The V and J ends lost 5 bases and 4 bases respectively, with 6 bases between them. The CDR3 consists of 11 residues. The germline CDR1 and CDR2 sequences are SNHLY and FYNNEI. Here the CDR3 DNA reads TGTGCCAGCAGTCCCATTTACGAGCAGTACTTC. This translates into CASSPIYEQYF.

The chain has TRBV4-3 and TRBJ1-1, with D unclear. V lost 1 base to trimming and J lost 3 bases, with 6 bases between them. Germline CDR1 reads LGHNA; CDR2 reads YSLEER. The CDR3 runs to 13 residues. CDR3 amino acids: CASSQAADTEAFF. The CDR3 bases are TGCGCCAGCAGCCAAGCAGCAGACACTGAAGCTTTCTTT.

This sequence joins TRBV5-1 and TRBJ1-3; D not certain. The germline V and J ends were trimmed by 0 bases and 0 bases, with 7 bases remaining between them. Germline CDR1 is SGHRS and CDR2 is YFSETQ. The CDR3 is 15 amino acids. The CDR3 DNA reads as TGCGCCAGCAGCTTGGACAGCGACTCTGGAAACACCATATATTTT. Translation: CASSLDSDSGNTIYF.

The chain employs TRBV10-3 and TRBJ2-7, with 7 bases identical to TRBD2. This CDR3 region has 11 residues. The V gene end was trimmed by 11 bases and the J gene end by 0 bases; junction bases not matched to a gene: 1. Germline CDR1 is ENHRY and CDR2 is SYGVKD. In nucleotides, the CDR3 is TGTGCCGCGGGGGACTCCTACGAGCAGTACTTC. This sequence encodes CAAGDSYEQYF.

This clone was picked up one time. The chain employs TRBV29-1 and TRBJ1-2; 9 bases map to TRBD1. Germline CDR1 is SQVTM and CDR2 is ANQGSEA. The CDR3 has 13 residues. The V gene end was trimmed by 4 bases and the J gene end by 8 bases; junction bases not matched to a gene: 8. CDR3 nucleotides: TGCAGCGTTGGGACAGGGGCCTCTAAAGGCTACACCTTC. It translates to CSVGTGASKGYTF. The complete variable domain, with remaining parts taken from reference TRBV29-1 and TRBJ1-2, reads SAVISQKPSRDICQRGTSLTIQCQVDSQVTMMFWYRQQPGQSLTLIATANQGSEATYESGFVIDKFPISRPNLTFSTLTVSNMSPEDSSIYLCSVGTGASKGYTFGSGTRLTVV.

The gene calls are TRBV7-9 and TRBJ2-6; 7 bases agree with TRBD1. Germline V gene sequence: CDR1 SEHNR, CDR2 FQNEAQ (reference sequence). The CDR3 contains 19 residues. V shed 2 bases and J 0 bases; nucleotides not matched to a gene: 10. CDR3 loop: CASSLPTGTVTSGANVLTF. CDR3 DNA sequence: TGTGCCAGCAGCTTACCAACCGGGACAGTCACCTCTGGGGCCAACGTCCTGACTTTC.

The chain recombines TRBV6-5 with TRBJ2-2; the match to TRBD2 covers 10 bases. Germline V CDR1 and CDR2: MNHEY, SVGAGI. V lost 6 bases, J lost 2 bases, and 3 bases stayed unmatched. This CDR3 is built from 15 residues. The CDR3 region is CASSRTSGNTGELFF. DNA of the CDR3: TGTGCCAGCAGCCGGACTAGCGGAAACACCGGGGAGCTGTTTTTT.

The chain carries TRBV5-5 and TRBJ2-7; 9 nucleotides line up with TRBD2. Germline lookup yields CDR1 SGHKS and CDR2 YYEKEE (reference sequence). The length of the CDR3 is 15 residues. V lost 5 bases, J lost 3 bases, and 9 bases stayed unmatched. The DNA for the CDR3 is TGTGCCAGCAGTCTACTGGCGGGGGGGCTCTACGAGCAGTACTTC. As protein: CASSLLAGGLYEQYF.

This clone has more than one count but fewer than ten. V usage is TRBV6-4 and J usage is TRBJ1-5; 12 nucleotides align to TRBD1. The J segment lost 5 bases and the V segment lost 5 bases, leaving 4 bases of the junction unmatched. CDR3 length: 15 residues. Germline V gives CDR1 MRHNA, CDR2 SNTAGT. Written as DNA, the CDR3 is TGTGCCAGCAGTCACGGGACAGGGGGCGATCAGCCCCAGCATTTT. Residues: CASSHGTGGDQPQHF.

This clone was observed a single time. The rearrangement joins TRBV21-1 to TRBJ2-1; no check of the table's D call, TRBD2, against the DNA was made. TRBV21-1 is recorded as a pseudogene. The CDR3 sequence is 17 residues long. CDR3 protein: CASGSILGGRALYEQFF. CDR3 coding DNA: TGTGCCAGCGGGAGCATACTAGGCGGGAGGGCCCTGTATGAGCAGTTCTTC.

The CDR3 DNA sequence: TGTGCCAGCAGCAGTCTCTTGCGGGAGGTAGATACGCAGTATTTT. Translating it yields CASSSLLREVDTQYF. This sequence joins TRBV5-6 and TRBJ2-3, with 8 bases fitting TRBD2. CDR3 length equals 15 residues. Germline assignment: CDR1 SGHDT and CDR2 YYEEEE. The ends lost 4 bases at V and 5 bases at J; junction bases unmatched: 9.

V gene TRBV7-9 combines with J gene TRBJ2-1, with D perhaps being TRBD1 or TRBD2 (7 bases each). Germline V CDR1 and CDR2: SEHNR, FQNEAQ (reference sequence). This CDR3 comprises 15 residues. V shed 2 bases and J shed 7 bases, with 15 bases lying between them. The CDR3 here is CASSLSLQGGNEQFF. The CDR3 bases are TGTGCCAGCAGCTTATCTCTTCAGGGGGGGAATGAGCAGTTCTTC.

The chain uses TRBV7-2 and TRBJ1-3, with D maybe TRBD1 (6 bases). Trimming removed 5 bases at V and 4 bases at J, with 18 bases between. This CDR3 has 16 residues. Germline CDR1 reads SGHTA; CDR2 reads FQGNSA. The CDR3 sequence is CASSPPSAGTGNTIYF. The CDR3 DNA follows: TGTGCCAGCAGCCCCCCCTCGGCCGGGACAGGAAACACCATATATTTT.